This is a list of T cell receptor beta chains from one sample in a study of OX40 agonist ivuxolimab in advanced cancers. Sequencing used immunoSEQ multiplex PCR; TCRdb keeps in-frame clones, though not all of them. The table lists more than 50,000 clones, approximately 89% of them singletons. Source: CD4+ or CD8+ T cells sorted from blood, taken in a trial of the OX40 agonist ivuxolimab. Source of these receptors: an adult with an advanced solid tumor such as melanoma, head and neck, liver or kidney cancer. Both conserved end residues are part of each CDR3. A D gene is named only where the DNA matches it firmly. Not all rows give a size; the values are once, few, many and, for expanded clones, a class.

v_gene: TRBV5-3
d_gene: -
j_gene: TRBJ1-1
abundance: -
CDR3aa: CASSGSIVTEAFF
CDR3nt: TGTGCCAGCAGCGGGAGCATAGTTACTGAAGCTTTCTTT

v_gene: TRBV7-9
d_gene: TRBD1
j_gene: TRBJ2-7
abundance: -
CDR3aa: CASSFGTGREQYF
CDR3nt: TGTGCCAGCAGCTTCGGGACAGGGCGTGAGCAGTACTTC

v_gene: TRBV7-2
d_gene: TRBD2
j_gene: TRBJ2-7
abundance: -
CDR3aa: CASSLVPSGSYEQYF
CDR3nt: TGTGCCAGCAGCTTAGTCCCTAGCGGGAGCTACGAGCAGTACTTC

v_gene: TRBV11-3
d_gene: -
j_gene: TRBJ2-3
abundance: -
CDR3aa: CASSLKGAYDTQYF
CDR3nt: TGTGCCAGCAGCTTAAAGGGCGCGTATGATACGCAGTATTTT

v_gene: TRBV18
d_gene: -
j_gene: TRBJ2-3
abundance: -
CDR3aa: CASSGTALDTQYF
CDR3nt: TGTGCCAGCTCCGGGACCGCCCTGGATACGCAGTATTTT

v_gene: TRBV7-2
d_gene: -
j_gene: TRBJ2-1
abundance: -
CDR3aa: CASSLALGYTRYNEQFF
CDR3nt: TGTGCCAGCAGCTTAGCGCTTGGGTATACTAGGTACAATGAGCAGTTCTTC

v_gene: TRBV28
d_gene: TRBD1
j_gene: TRBJ2-5
abundance: once
CDR3aa: CASSSPRGTGVFGETQYF
CDR3nt: TGTGCCAGCAGTTCACCCCGGGGGACAGGGGTCTTTGGGGAGACCCAGTACTTC

v_gene: TRBV7-8
d_gene: TRBD1
j_gene: TRBJ1-1
abundance: -
CDR3aa: CASSPKGQLYTEAFF
CDR3nt: TGTGCCAGCAGCCCTAAGGGACAGCTCTACACTGAAGCTTTCTTT

v_gene: TRBV27
d_gene: -
j_gene: TRBJ1-4
abundance: -
CDR3aa: CASSPYSRVFEKLFF
CDR3nt: TGTGCCAGCAGCCCTTATAGCCGGGTGTTCGAAAAACTGTTTTTT

v_gene: TRBV9
d_gene: -
j_gene: TRBJ1-2
abundance: -
CDR3aa: CASSVDAVNRGYTF
CDR3nt: TGTGCCAGCAGCGTAGATGCGGTAAATAGAGGCTACACCTTC

v_gene: TRBV28
d_gene: -
j_gene: TRBJ2-7
abundance: -
CDR3aa: CASSLYDPLTGKSFEQYF
CDR3nt: TGTGCCAGCAGTTTGTATGACCCCTTAACAGGGAAGAGTTTCGAGCAGTACTTC